The source of this T cell receptor (beta chain) is a study of T cell changes during pregnancy in multiple sclerosis. The CDR3 is 13 residues long. Trimming took off 5 bases at V and 3 bases at J, with 12 bases between the two ends. Per germline, CDR1 SGHRS and CDR2 YFSETQ. Measured with immunoSEQ multiplex PCR; TCRdb has only the in-frame clones, and not every one. The sample records tens of thousands of clones, around nine tenths being singletons. Source: CD4+ T cells from peripheral blood mononuclear cells, taken in the second trimester of pregnancy. The chain joins TRBV5-1 to TRBJ2-7; tentative D call: TRBD1 (5 bases). This sequence originates from a female donor in good health, enrolled as a control in a pregnancy study. Here the CDR3 DNA reads TGCGCCAGCAGACCTACCACAGGCTACGAGCAGTACTTC. Its protein product is CASRPTTGYEQYF.